The T cell receptor beta chain under discussion was sequenced for a study of post-analysis software for immune sequencing data. Study-wide results and limits: Controls significantly exceeded multiple sclerosis patients in normalized Chao1 diversity. F-measure co-clustering was strong for batch-matched samples. TRBV5-6, TRBV5-1 and TRBV20-1 belonged to a set of roughly five TRBV segments that were more frequent in patients than controls.

In regard to this clonotype: Its specificity is unknown. Relative to the germline gene, one junction end is altered; a read error may explain this.

There are 12 residues in the CDR3. Built from TCR beta cDNA, the libraries had unique molecular identifiers in them. Between roughly 1 and 11 million T cells gave rise to roughly 0.5 million cDNA molecules. Via MiXCR, TCRdb re-called the PCR reads, giving one row per CDR3 protein. Of hundreds of thousands of distinct CDR3 sequences in the sample, just under 30% were seen once. The sequence was obtained from a girl aged 10 to 17 with multiple sclerosis. The chain combines TRBV12-3 or TRBV12-4 with TRBJ2-5; D remains unclear. The sample was blood. This CDR3 reads CAGSVIQETQYF. In DNA, the CDR3 is TGTGCCGGCAGCGTTATACAAGAGACCCAGTACTTC.